This paragraph reports one T cell receptor (beta chain). Its antigen remains unidentified. Other DNA sequences within the sample encode an identical CDR3. This entry belongs to a study of shared clonotypes between healthy human individuals. Study in general: With ages of 18 to 49, the donors were two women and a few men.

The CDR3 runs 13 residues. V gave up 3 bases and J gave up 6 bases, with 9 bases separating them. CDR1 MNHEY and CDR2 SMNVEV come from the germline V gene (reference sequence). The assay was immunoSEQ multiplex PCR, and TCRdb's table has in-frame clones only and misses some. This sample has millions of clones, with over 85% found just once. CD8 cells regarded as naive lacked CD45RO, were positively chosen for CCR7, and omitted terminally differentiated effector memory CD45RA+ cells. Study results and caveats: Memory subsets generally showed lower estimated richness than naive subsets. Sharing of clonotypes among donors was expected to vary with sequencing depth. Four donors had approximately 4.6% of their naive CD4 clonotypes in common.

The sequenced sample was naive CD8+ T cells sorted from blood. The genes are TRBV27 and TRBJ1-5; no reliable D call. The clonotype comes from a man aged 18 to 30 in good health. The CDR3 region has the DNA TGTGCCAGCAGTTTGAGTCCGTTTCAGCCCCAGCATTTT. Amino acids: CASSLSPFQPQHF.